This T cell receptor (beta chain) was recorded in a study of cytotoxic CD8 clonotypes in ibrutinib-treated CLL. Study results and caveats: Sustained-remission and progressing patients had different sampling times.

Profiled with immunoSEQ multiplex PCR; TCRdb holds only in-frame clones, not every one. The sample records over 150,000 clones, more than 65% being singletons. A note on this clone: Its matching antigen is unknown.

The clonotype originates from a human donor with chronic lymphocytic leukemia. This specimen consisted of PBMCs, obtained after 12 months of ibrutinib treatment.

Here the CDR3 DNA reads TGTGCCAGCAGTTTAGGGCGGTCCTACGAGCAGTACTTC. Translating gives CASSLGRSYEQYF. This chain uses TRBV27 with TRBJ2-5, with D uncertain. TRBJ2-7 matches the DNA end more closely, so the J call is doubtful. Germline CDR1 is MNHEY and CDR2 is SMNVEV (reference sequence). The CDR3 has 13 residues.